A single sample is the source of the 10 T cell receptor beta chains below, sequenced in a study of blood T cells in healthy people across ages (dated by TCRdb to between 2014 and 2017). The library relied on 5' RACE. The listed sequencing device is Illumina HiSeq 2500. A second PCR of roughly 6 to 11 cycles was run with a J-beta primer mix and a sample-barcoded 5' primer. The raw public reads went through TCRdb reprocessing: fastp at Q25, MiXCR clone calling, in-frame beta chains kept. Every entry covers one CDR3 protein and lists the most common genes and DNA from its rows. The sample table holds nearly 800,000 distinct CDR3 sequences, of which about 61% were seen once. Of the sample, more than 25% falls within the top ten clones. The sequenced sample consisted of blood. The receptors were gathered from a man between 35 and 55 years old in good health.

The J gene is TRBJ1-5, the V gene TRBV5-1, with 7 bases aligning to TRBD1. Unmatched junction bases numbered 17, after V lost 5 bases and J lost 15 bases. Germline V gene lookup returns CDR1 SGHRS and CDR2 YFSETQ. This CDR3 region has 14 residues. The CDR3 coding sequence is TGCGCCAGCAGGGAAGACGATTCAGGGGGACCAGGGCATTTT. Encoded protein: CASREDDSGGPGHF.

There are many counts of this clonotype. The chain combines TRBV20-1 with TRBJ2-7, with a weak D call TRBD2 (6 bases). CDR1 and CDR2 from the germline V gene are DFQATT and SNEGSKA (reference sequence). Trimming left V 6 bases short and J 7 bases short, with 19 bases between. The CDR3 is 13 residues long. The CDR3 DNA sequence: TGCAGTGCAAACTCCATCAGGGCGGGGGAGCAGTACTTC. Its protein is CSANSIRAGEQYF.

This clonotype was seen more than once but under ten times. The V call is TRBV11-3, the J call TRBJ1-1; no reliable D call. Germline CDR1 SGHNT, CDR2 YENEEA. V was pared by 4 bases and J by 4 bases, with 16 bases between. The CDR3 loop spans 15 amino acids. The CDR3 region has the DNA TGTGCCAGCAGCTCGACCCCATACGGTGGCACTGAAGCTTTCTTT. It translates to CASSSTPYGGTEAFF.

This chain joins TRBV7-9 and TRBJ1-1; D unclear. The CDR3 runs to 16 residues. Germline-derived CDR1 and CDR2 are SEHNR and FQNEAQ (reference sequence). V was pared by 5 bases and J by 0 bases, with 16 bases between. CDR3: CASSPNSRTLNTEAFF. CDR3 DNA sequence: TGTGCCAGCAGCCCTAACAGCCGAACGTTGAACACTGAAGCTTTCTTT.

This sequence joins TRBV4-2 and TRBJ2-3, with unresolved D. Deletions cut 3 bases from V and 8 bases from J, with 9 bases between. From germline, CDR1 is LGHNA and CDR2 YNFKEQ. The CDR3 runs 12 residues. The CDR3, as DNA: TGTGCCAGCAGCCAGGACGATGGTACGCAGTATTTT. It translates to CASSQDDGTQYF.

The rearrangement uses TRBV29-1 and TRBJ2-7, with D perhaps TRBD1 (6 bases). This CDR3 region has 13 residues. Germline V CDR1 and CDR2: SQVTM, ANQGSEA. Trimming took off 7 bases at V and 5 bases at J, with 18 bases between the two ends. CDR3 coding DNA: TGCAGCGCCAAACTTTCAGGGGATCACGAGCAGTACTTC. Its protein is CSAKLSGDHEQYF.

The chain joins TRBV19 to TRBJ1-4; TRBD1 is a possible D gene (5 bases). The V gene's germline CDR1 is LNHDA and CDR2 SQIVND (reference sequence). The CDR3 runs 15 residues. V was clipped by 9 bases and J by 2 bases, with 16 bases between them. The CDR3 bases are TGTGCCAGCAGAAAGAGACAGAGTACTAATGAAAAACTGTTTTTT. This sequence encodes CASRKRQSTNEKLFF. Based on the CDR3 plus reference TRBV19 and TRBJ1-4, the full variable domain is DGGITQSPKYLFRKEGQNVTLSCEQNLNHDAMYWYRQDPGQGLRLIYYSQIVNDFQKGDIAEGYSVSREKKESFPLTVTSAQKNPTAFYLCASRKRQSTNEKLFFGSGTQLSVL.

This clonotype was picked up one time. The V and J genes are TRBV2 and TRBJ2-2; 9 bases fit TRBD1. Trimming cost V 8 bases and J 9 bases; bases outside gene matches: 7. Germline CDR1 SNHLY, CDR2 FYNNEI. CDR3 size: 13 residues. CDR3 DNA: TGTGCCAGCGGGGACAGGGATTACCGGGAGCTGTTTTTT. It yields the protein CASGDRDYRELFF.

This clonotype has just a few counts. The chain couples TRBV2 to TRBJ2-5; a possible D gene is TRBD1 (5 bases). V shed 7 bases and J shed 2 bases, with 11 bases lying between them. This CDR3 comprises 13 residues. The germline V gene encodes CDR1 SNHLY and CDR2 FYNNEI. CDR3 amino acids: CASNNRRQETQYF. The CDR3 DNA reads as TGTGCCAGCAATAACAGGAGACAAGAGACCCAGTACTTC.

There are a few counts of this clonotype. J is TRBJ2-1 and V is TRBV29-1, with a possible D match to TRBD2 (6 bases). This CDR3 region has 14 residues. CDR1 is SQVTM, CDR2 ANQGSEA, per germline. Trimming cost V 2 bases and J 10 bases, with 18 bases left between them. This CDR3 is CSVETRLEDIEQFF. The CDR3 bases are TGCAGCGTTGAAACCCGACTAGAAGATATCGAGCAGTTCTTC.